Shown below are 15 T cell receptor beta chains from a single sample sequenced in a study of cytotoxic CD8 clonotypes in ibrutinib-treated CLL (TCRdb year 2021). What this sample's time point label stands for: 20 to 25 months on ibrutinib. The receptor library was made with the immunoSEQ multiplex PCR assay. TCRdb took over this immuneACCESS table, retaining in-frame rearrangements with V and J assigned. Such tables are incomplete; in checked studies, under half of the missing clones stem from an unresolved V gene, and the remainder is unexplained. Within this sample are 29,000 or so clones, with about three quarters of them counted one time only. Approximately 58% of the sample lies in the top ten. The specimen was PBMCs, collected after 24 months of ibrutinib treatment. These receptors were obtained from a human donor with chronic lymphocytic leukemia.

The chain has TRBV5-1 and TRBJ2-5; TRBD2 is a possible D gene (5 bases). Germline assignment: CDR1 SGHRS and CDR2 YFSETQ. The CDR3 is made up of 17 amino acids. V gave up 4 bases and J gave up 0 bases, with 19 bases separating them. Here the CDR3 reads CASSRGVLDPYQETQYF. In nucleotides, the CDR3 is TGCGCCAGCAGCCGGGGAGTGTTGGACCCTTACCAAGAGACCCAGTACTTC.

This clone was seen a single time. The V and J genes are TRBV6-1 and TRBJ2-1; 10 bases agree with TRBD2. The CDR3 sequence is 15 residues long. V was clipped by 5 bases and J by 5 bases; unmatched bases: 6. The V gene's germline CDR1 is MNHNS and CDR2 SASEGT. The CDR3 bases are TGTGCCAGCAGTAGTAGCGGGGGGCTTAACAATGAGCAGTTCTTC. It yields the protein CASSSSGGLNNEQFF.

The chain employs TRBV6-6 and TRBJ1-4; D may be TRBD1 (5 bases). V was cut by 9 bases and J by 7 bases, with 15 bases left in between. Germline V gene data show CDR1 as MNHNY and CDR2 as SVGAGI (reference sequence). The CDR3 is 13 residues long. CDR3 nucleotides: TGTGCCAGTGGGACCTCCGAGGTTGAAAAACTGTTTTTT. This sequence encodes CASGTSEVEKLFF.

V gene TRBV7-2 combines with J gene TRBJ1-1; D is undetermined. Germline CDR1 is SGHTA and CDR2 is FQGNSA. Deletions cut 3 bases from V and 0 bases from J, with 5 bases between. The CDR3 length is 13 residues. CDR3 protein: CASSLSMNTEAFF. The DNA for the CDR3 is TGTGCCAGCAGCTTGAGCATGAACACTGAAGCTTTCTTT.

The V and J genes are TRBV28 and TRBJ2-7; D not certain. V lost 7 bases, J lost 1 base, and 20 bases lay in between. CDR3 length equals 16 residues. Looked up from germline, CDR1 is MDHEN and CDR2 is SYDVKM. The CDR3 sequence: CASTPSGVYLSYEQYF. In DNA, the CDR3 is TGTGCCAGCACTCCCTCCGGCGTTTACCTTTCCTACGAGCAGTACTTC.

V usage is TRBV28 and J usage is TRBJ1-4; maybe TRBD1 (6 bases). Germline loops: CDR1 MDHEN, CDR2 SYDVKM. Trimming removed 6 bases at V and 0 bases at J, with 14 bases between. CDR3 length: 16 residues. CDR3 bases: TGTGCCAGCAGCCAAGACAGGATAGCAACTAATGAAAAACTGTTTTTT. Translated, it gives CASSQDRIATNEKLFF. Full variable domain (outside the CDR3, taken from reference TRBV28 and TRBJ1-4): DVKVTQSSRYLVKRTGEKVFLECVQDMDHENMFWYRQDPGLGLRLIYFSYDVKMKEKGDIPEGYSVSREKKERFSLILESASTNQTSMYLCASSQDRIATNEKLFFGSGTQLSVL.

In the case of this clone: Its ends do not fully match the called genes, so a read error is possible. The chain uses TRBV7-7 and TRBJ2-7; the D is unclear. Germline CDR1 is SSHAT and CDR2 is FNYEAQ (reference sequence). CDR3 length: 13 amino acids. In DNA form, the CDR3 reads TGTGCTAGCAGCTTAGATTCCGGGTACGAGCAGTACTTC. This codes for CASSLDSGYEQYF.

The J gene is TRBJ2-7, the V gene TRBV10-3; D is uncertain. Trimming cost V 10 bases and J 2 bases, with 15 bases left between them. Germline CDR1 reads ENHRY; CDR2 reads SYGVKD. The CDR3 has 13 residues. The CDR3 protein is CATLSDPTYEQYF. The CDR3 nucleotides read TGTGCCACTTTATCTGACCCCACCTACGAGCAGTACTTC.

This chain uses TRBV9 with TRBJ2-7; D possibly corresponds to TRBD1 (6 bases). The CDR3 length is 13 residues. From germline, CDR1 is SGDLS and CDR2 YYNGEE. With 3 bases removed from V and 4 bases from J, the gap between germline ends came to 11 bases. The CDR3 region has the DNA TGTGCCAGCAGCGGACTCCAGGGGTACGAGCAGTACTTC. It specifies CASSGLQGYEQYF. The whole variable domain, filled in from reference TRBV9 and TRBJ2-7, reads DSGVTQTPKHLITATGQRVTLRCSPRSGDLSVYWYQQSLDQGLQFLIQYYNGEERAKGNILERFSAQQFPDLHSELNLSSLELGDSALYFCASSGLQGYEQYFGPGTRLTVT.

J is TRBJ2-7 and V is TRBV19; D might be TRBD1 (6 bases). This CDR3 spans 15 amino acids. V was shortened by 3 bases and J by 2 bases, with 14 bases between the two germline ends. Germline-derived CDR1 and CDR2 are LNHDA and SQIVND (reference sequence). The CDR3 DNA is TGTGCCAGTAGTATGAGGACAGTGAATACCTACGAGCAGTACTTC. Translating it yields CASSMRTVNTYEQYF.

The chain employs TRBV15 and TRBJ1-5, with D perhaps matching TRBD1 (6 bases). The CDR3 has 15 residues. V gave up 0 bases and J gave up 11 bases, with 17 bases separating them. In germline, CDR1 is LNHNV, CDR2 YYDKDF (reference sequence). This CDR3 reads CATSRDLGGRRTQHF. CDR3 bases: TGTGCCACCAGCAGAGATTTAGGGGGAAGGAGGACCCAGCATTTT.

The J gene is TRBJ2-1, the V gene TRBV18; 10 positions match TRBD2. Trimming took 0 bases from V and 1 from J; bases not matched to a gene: 6. CDR1 is KGHSH, CDR2 LQKENI, per germline. The length of the CDR3 is 18 residues. As DNA, the CDR3 is TGTGCCAGCTCACCACCGGAGCGGGGGGGCCTGTCCTACAATGAGCAGTTCTTC. Its protein product is CASSPPERGGLSYNEQFF.

The V call is TRBV6-5, the J call TRBJ1-2; perhaps TRBD1 as D (6 bases). Looked up from germline, CDR1 is MNHEY and CDR2 is SVGAGI. CDR3 length equals 14 residues. V was trimmed by 0 bases and J by 5 bases, leaving 10 bases between them. The CDR3 DNA reads TGTGCCAGCAGTTACTCGCGGACAGATTATGGCTACACCTTC. This gives the protein CASSYSRTDYGYTF.

J is TRBJ1-2 and V is TRBV2; D may be TRBD1 (6 bases). V was pared by 6 bases and J by 7 bases, with 15 bases between. This CDR3 contains 13 residues. Looked up from germline, CDR1 is SNHLY and CDR2 is FYNNEI. CDR3 coding DNA: TGTGCCAGCAGGGGGCCCAACAGGGTTGGCTACACCTTC. It codes for CASRGPNRVGYTF.

This clone was seen just once. The gene calls are TRBV15 and TRBJ2-3; 12 bases map to TRBD2. Germline V gene lookup returns CDR1 LNHNV and CDR2 YYDKDF (reference sequence). The CDR3 is made up of 19 amino acids. V was pared by 0 bases and J by 7 bases, with 14 bases of the junction left unmatched. The chain's CDR3 is CATSRDTHYLAGGFYTQYF. In DNA, the CDR3 is TGTGCCACCAGCAGAGACACCCACTATCTAGCGGGGGGGTTTTATACGCAGTATTTT.